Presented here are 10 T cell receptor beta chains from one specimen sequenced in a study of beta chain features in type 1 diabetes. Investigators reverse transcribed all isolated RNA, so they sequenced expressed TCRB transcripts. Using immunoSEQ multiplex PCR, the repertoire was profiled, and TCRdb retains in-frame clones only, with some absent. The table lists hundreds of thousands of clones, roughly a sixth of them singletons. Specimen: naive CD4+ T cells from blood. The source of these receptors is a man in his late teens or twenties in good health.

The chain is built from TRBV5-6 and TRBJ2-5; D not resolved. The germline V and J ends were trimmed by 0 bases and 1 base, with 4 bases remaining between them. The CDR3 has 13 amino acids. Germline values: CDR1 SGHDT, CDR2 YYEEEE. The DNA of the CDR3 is TGTGCCAGCAGCTTGGGGTTCCAAGAGACCCAGTACTTC. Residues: CASSLGFQETQYF.

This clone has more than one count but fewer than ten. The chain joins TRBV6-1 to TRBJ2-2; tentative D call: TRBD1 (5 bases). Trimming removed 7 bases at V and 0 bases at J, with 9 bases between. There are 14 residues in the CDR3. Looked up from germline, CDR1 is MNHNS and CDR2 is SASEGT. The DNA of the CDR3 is TGTGCCAGCAAGGGGTTACCGAACACCGGGGAGCTGTTTTTT. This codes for CASKGLPNTGELFF.

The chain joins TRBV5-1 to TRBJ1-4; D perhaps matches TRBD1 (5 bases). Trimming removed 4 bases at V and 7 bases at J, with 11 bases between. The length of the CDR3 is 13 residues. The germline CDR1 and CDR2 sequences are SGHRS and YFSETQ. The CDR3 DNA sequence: TGCGCCAGCAGCCTCAGGGTTGGTGAAAAACTGTTTTTT. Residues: CASSLRVGEKLFF. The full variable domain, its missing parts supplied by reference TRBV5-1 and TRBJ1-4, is KAGVTQTPRYLIKTRGQQVTLSCSPISGHRSVSWYQQTPGQGLQFLFEYFSETQRNKGNFPGRFSGRQFSNSRSEMNVSTLELGDSALYLCASSLRVGEKLFFGSGTQLSVL.

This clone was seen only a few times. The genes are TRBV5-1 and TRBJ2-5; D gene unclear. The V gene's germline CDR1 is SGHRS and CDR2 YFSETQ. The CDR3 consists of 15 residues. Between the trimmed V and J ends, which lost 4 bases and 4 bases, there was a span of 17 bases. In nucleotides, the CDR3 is TGCGCCAGCAGCGTCTCGACGGAACCCGGAGAGACCCAGTACTTC. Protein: CASSVSTEPGETQYF.

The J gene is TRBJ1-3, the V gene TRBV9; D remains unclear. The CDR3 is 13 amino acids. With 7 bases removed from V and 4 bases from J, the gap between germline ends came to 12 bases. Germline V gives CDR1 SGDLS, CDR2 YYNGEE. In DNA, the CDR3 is TGTGCCAGCGGAGAGGGATTCGGAAACACCATATATTTT. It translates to CASGEGFGNTIYF.

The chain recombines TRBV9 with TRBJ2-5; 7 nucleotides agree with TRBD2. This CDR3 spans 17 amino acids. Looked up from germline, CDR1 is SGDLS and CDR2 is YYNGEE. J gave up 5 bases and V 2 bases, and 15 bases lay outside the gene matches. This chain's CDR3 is CASSVGGRGRAAETQYF. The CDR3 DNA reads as TGTGCCAGCAGCGTGGGGGGAAGAGGGAGGGCAGCGGAGACCCAGTACTTC.

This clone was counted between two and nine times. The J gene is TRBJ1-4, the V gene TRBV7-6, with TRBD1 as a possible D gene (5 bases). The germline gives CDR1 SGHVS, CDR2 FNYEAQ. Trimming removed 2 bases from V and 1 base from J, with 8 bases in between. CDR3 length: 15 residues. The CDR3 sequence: CASSLNRRTNEKLFF. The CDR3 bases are TGTGCCAGCAGCTTAAACAGGCGAACTAATGAAAAACTGTTTTTT.

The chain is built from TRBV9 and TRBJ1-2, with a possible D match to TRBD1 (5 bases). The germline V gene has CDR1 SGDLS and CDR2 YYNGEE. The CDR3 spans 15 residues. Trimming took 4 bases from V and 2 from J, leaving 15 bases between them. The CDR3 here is CASSPYGGGNYGYTF. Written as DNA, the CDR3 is TGTGCCAGCAGCCCCTACGGCGGGGGGAACTATGGCTACACCTTC.

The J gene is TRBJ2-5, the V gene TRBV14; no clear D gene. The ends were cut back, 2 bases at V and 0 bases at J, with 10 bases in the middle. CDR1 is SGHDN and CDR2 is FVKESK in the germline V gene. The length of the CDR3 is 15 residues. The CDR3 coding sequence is TGTGCCAGCAGCCAAATCGGAACCCACCAAGAGACCCAGTACTTC. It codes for CASSQIGTHQETQYF.

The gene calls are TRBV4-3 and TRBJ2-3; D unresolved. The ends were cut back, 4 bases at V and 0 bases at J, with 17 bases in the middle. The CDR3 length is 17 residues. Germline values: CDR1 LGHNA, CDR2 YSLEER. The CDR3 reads CASSPAALGGSTDTQYF. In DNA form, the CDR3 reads TGCGCCAGCAGCCCGGCGGCATTGGGCGGAAGCACAGATACGCAGTATTTT.